The rows below give T cell receptor beta chains drawn from one sample of a study of Ad26.COV2.S vaccination and SARS-CoV-2 variants. Assay used: immunoSEQ multiplex PCR; TCRdb lists only in-frame clones, some missing. The sample records a few hundred thousand clones, approximately 88% being singletons. Material: peripheral blood, obtained in a trial of Ad26.COV2.S vaccine versus placebo. Source of these receptors: a person between 18 and 65 years old who received the Ad26.COV2.S COVID-19 vaccine or a placebo. CDR3s leave out the opening cysteine and the closing phenylalanine or tryptophan. Some rows have no size entry. The others give once, few or many, or a class for an expanded clone.

v_gene,abundance,CDR3aa
TRBV7-3,.,ASSLFSGGLETQY
TRBV2,once,AGRGLGQGYEQY
TRBV27,few,ASSPKPGHLYGYT
TRBV7-2,.,ASSPPQSSVGTEAF
TRBV12-3/TRBV12-4,.,ASSHSVITEAF
TRBV11-2,.,ASSLNWGEPEEQF
TRBV30,.,AWKQGEIESPLH
TRBV2,.,ASSGGTSGEETQY
TRBV30,.,AWSTGADTQY
TRBV24-1,once,ATSEGPISTYEQY
TRBV28,.,ASSTTIGNSPLH
TRBV11-3,.,ASSLTGTSYNEQF
TRBV7-8,.,ASSGGGQVTDTQY
TRBV11-2,once,ASSLGIAVDTQY